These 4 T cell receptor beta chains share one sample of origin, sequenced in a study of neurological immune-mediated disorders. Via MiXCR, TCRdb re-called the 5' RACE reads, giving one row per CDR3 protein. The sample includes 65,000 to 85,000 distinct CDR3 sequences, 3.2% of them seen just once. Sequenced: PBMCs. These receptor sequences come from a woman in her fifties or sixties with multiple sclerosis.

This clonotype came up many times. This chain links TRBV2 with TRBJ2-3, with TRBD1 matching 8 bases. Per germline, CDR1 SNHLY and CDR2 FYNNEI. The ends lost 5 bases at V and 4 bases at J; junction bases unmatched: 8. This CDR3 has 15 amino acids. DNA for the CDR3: TGTGCCAGCAGTTCCACAGGGGGTTATTCAGATACGCAGTATTTT. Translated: CASSSTGGYSDTQYF.

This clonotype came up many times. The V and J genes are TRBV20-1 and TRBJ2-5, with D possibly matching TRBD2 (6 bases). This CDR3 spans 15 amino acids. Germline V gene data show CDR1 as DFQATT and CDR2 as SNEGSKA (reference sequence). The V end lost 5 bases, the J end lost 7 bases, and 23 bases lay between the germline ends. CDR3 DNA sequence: TGCAGTGCTGTAGGCGGGGTGGGAGTCACCGGGACCCAGTACTTC. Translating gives CSAVGGVGVTGTQYF.

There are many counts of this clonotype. As DNA, the CDR3 is TGCAGTGCTAGAGGCAGGGAGGAATATGGCTACACCTTC. Translated: CSARGREEYGYTF. The chain uses TRBV20-1 and TRBJ1-2; D may be TRBD1 (5 bases). This CDR3 is 13 amino acids long. Germline CDR1 reads DFQATT; CDR2 reads SNEGSKA (reference sequence). Trimming shortened V by 1 base and J by 5 bases, and 11 bases separated the two germline ends.

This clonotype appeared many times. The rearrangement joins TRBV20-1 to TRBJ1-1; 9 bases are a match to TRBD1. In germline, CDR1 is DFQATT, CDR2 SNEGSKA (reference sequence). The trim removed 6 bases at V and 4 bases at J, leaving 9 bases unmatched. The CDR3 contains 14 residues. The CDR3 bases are TGCAGTGCAAAGAGGGACAGGGTTCCCACTGAAGCTTTCTTT. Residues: CSAKRDRVPTEAFF.